Shown below are 10 T cell receptor beta chains from a single sample sequenced in a study of T cells in Graves' hyperthyroidism and ophthalmopathy. What was amplified from RNA transcripts were TCR beta CDR3 regions. The TCR CDR3 was amplified in a first-round RT-PCR using the HTBI primer set. TCRdb recomputed calls from the multiplex PCR reads with MiXCR, one row per CDR3 protein. The top ten clones hold roughly 30% of a sample with 250,000 to 300,000 distinct CDR3 sequences, roughly 15% of them seen once. Specimen: blood. The origin of the receptors is a woman in her fifties or sixties with Graves' hyperthyroidism that later progressed to Graves' ophthalmopathy.

This clonotype was recorded at least ten times. The chain carries TRBV18 and TRBJ2-1; D possibly uses TRBD1 or TRBD2 (5 bases each). V was trimmed by 6 bases and J by 4 bases, leaving 19 bases between them. Germline V gene data show CDR1 as KGHSH and CDR2 as LQKENI. The CDR3 has 16 residues. The CDR3 is CASSPHRDGMYNEQFF. CDR3 nucleotides: TGTGCCAGCTCTCCTCACCGGGACGGAATGTACAATGAGCAGTTCTTC.

This clonotype was counted many times. The gene calls are TRBV10-3 and TRBJ1-5; unclear D gene. Germline CDR1 is ENHRY and CDR2 is SYGVKD. The CDR3 runs to 14 residues. Trimming cost V 2 bases and J 7 bases, with 12 bases left between them. The CDR3 region is CAISEGGSGQPQHF. In nucleotides, the CDR3 is TGTGCCATCAGTGAGGGCGGGTCGGGGCAGCCCCAGCATTTT.

This CDR3 is CASSQVGPAGEQYF. As DNA, the CDR3 is TGTGCCAGCAGCCAAGTTGGACCAGCGGGCGAGCAGTACTTC. The chain combines TRBV3-1 with TRBJ2-7, with TRBD2 as a possible D gene (6 bases). This CDR3 comprises 14 residues. Germline V gene sequence: CDR1 LGHDT, CDR2 YNNKEL (reference sequence). With 1 base removed from V and 6 bases from J, the gap between germline ends came to 13 bases.

This clonotype was detected only a few times. This chain joins TRBV9 and TRBJ2-4; TRBD1 matches 9 bases. The CDR3 sequence is 15 residues long. The germline V gene encodes CDR1 SGDLS and CDR2 YYNGEE. Germline trimming cut 4 bases from V and 4 bases from J; bases unmatched to any gene: 6. CDR3 loop: CASSPGQGGKNIQYF. CDR3 coding DNA: TGTGCCAGCAGCCCGGGACAGGGCGGTAAAAACATTCAGTACTTC.

V gene TRBV19 combines with J gene TRBJ1-5; 7 nucleotides match TRBD1. The J segment lost 4 bases and the V segment lost 5 bases, leaving 5 bases of the junction unmatched. Germline-derived CDR1 and CDR2 are LNHDA and SQIVND (reference sequence). The CDR3 contains 14 residues. Here the CDR3 reads CASSRTGTNQPQHF. The CDR3, as DNA: TGTGCCAGTAGTCGGACAGGCACAAATCAGCCCCAGCATTTT. Full variable domain (missing parts from reference TRBV19 and TRBJ1-5): DGGITQSPKYLFRKEGQNVTLSCEQNLNHDAMYWYRQDPGQGLRLIYYSQIVNDFQKGDIAEGYSVSREKKESFPLTVTSAQKNPTAFYLCASSRTGTNQPQHFGDGTRLSIL.

The rearrangement links TRBV7-9 to TRBJ1-4; no definite D call. With 0 bases removed from V and 7 bases from J, the gap between germline ends came to 6 bases. Looked up from germline, CDR1 is SEHNR and CDR2 is FQNEAQ (reference sequence). The CDR3 sequence is 13 residues long. The CDR3 loop is CASSLALSEKLFF. The CDR3 nucleotides read TGTGCCAGCAGCTTAGCGCTAAGTGAAAAACTGTTTTTT.

In the case of this clonotype: A much larger clone differs from this one at a single base, so this may be a read error. The chain uses TRBV7-2 and TRBJ2-7, with no clear D. The CDR3 totals 11 residues. From germline, CDR1 is SGHTA and CDR2 FQGNSA. The CDR3 loop is CANSLSLEQYF. Written as DNA, the CDR3 is TGTGCCAACAGCTTATCCCTGGAGCAGTACTTC.

This clonotype was picked up many times. The V gene is TRBV5-1, the J gene TRBJ2-1; TRBD2 agrees at 9 bases. The V segment lost 0 bases and the J segment 7 bases; nucleotides outside the gene matches: 8. This CDR3 is 16 amino acids long. The germline V gene has CDR1 SGHRS and CDR2 YFSETQ. CDR3 loop: CASSLVVAGEGNEQFF. CDR3 in DNA: TGCGCCAGCAGCTTGGTCGTAGCGGGAGAAGGGAATGAGCAGTTCTTC.

This clonotype has at least ten counts. This chain connects TRBV7-2 to TRBJ2-7, with 8 bases lining up with TRBD2. Germline V gene data show CDR1 as SGHTA and CDR2 as FQGNSA. With 1 base clipped from V and 1 base from J, the junction kept 6 bases outside the gene matches. This CDR3 has 16 residues. The CDR3 bases are TGTGCCAGCAGCTTAGTTTCTGCGGGAGGTTCCTACGAGCAGTACTTC. Amino acid sequence: CASSLVSAGGSYEQYF.

This clonotype appeared many times. The J gene is TRBJ2-6, the V gene TRBV28; D perhaps matches TRBD1 (5 bases). CDR1 MDHEN and CDR2 SYDVKM come from the germline V gene. V lost 7 bases and J 0 bases, leaving 13 bases between the germline ends. This CDR3 contains 16 residues. The CDR3 sequence: CASKRVGVSGANVLTF. The CDR3 region has the DNA TGTGCCAGCAAAAGGGTAGGGGTCTCTGGGGCCAACGTCCTGACTTTC.